Listed below are T cell receptor beta chains from one sample, sequenced in a study of human T cells and chemical hapten exposure. TCRdb re-called the RACE reads with MiXCR, one entry per CDR3 protein. The sample lists 300,000 to 450,000 distinct CDR3 sequences; approximately 4.4% were seen once. Source: whole blood, taken in connection with sensitization to the hapten diphenylcyclopropenone (DPC). The receptor set was obtained from a woman aged 45 to 65 with alopecia areata. Some clones in this sample may be carry-over from other donors' samples. The CDR3 runs from the conserved cysteine through the conserved F or W. Each record gives: V gene, CDR3 protein.

V: TRBV12-3/TRBV12-4; CDR3: CASRLNGTPIEAFF
V: TRBV12-3/TRBV12-4; CDR3: CASSLNMGQGLNEQFF
V: TRBV7-9; CDR3: CASSNPGPGAYEQYF
V: TRBV19; CDR3: CASSTDPLGYTF
V: TRBV27; CDR3: CASSFSYTANTEAFF
V: TRBV7-9; CDR3: CASSPSSGANVLTF
V: TRBV5-6; CDR3: CASSLKPSGLKAQETQYF
V: TRBV5-1; CDR3: CASSHPTRTEAFF
V: TRBV7-7; CDR3: CASSMGRINEQFF
V: TRBV28; CDR3: CASKPPPIDGELFF
V: TRBV28; CDR3: CASSGGSNTGELFF
V: TRBV6-2/TRBV6-3; CDR3: CASSYGRNMNTEAFF
V: TRBV5-1; CDR3: CASSSVNGQDTEQFF
V: TRBV23-1; CDR3: CASSQSSPPRRGRDEQYF
V: TRBV29-1; CDR3: CSVEGQGANTEAFF
V: TRBV12-3/TRBV12-4; CDR3: CASSFGAPYEQYF
V: TRBV9; CDR3: CASSSRGNNSPLHF
V: TRBV3-1; CDR3: CASSPHGRESQPQHF
V: TRBV4-1; CDR3: CASSQAQSTYEQYF
V: TRBV5-6; CDR3: CASSFGPGTEAFF
V: TRBV20-1; CDR3: CSARPRQGNYGYTF
V: TRBV20-1; CDR3: CSARDHQGAKTEAFF
V: TRBV20-1; CDR3: CSARDHTGTDTQYF
V: TRBV10-3; CDR3: CAIRRSPATGSNSATNYGYTF